The 23 T cell receptor beta chains in this list originate from one sample, sequenced in a study of CD8+CD57+ T cells in acquired aplastic anemia. TCR beta VDJ and CDR3 profiles were obtained from a genomic DNA template. One entry per CDR3 protein results from TCRdb running MiXCR on the reads. This table holds approximately 380,000 distinct CDR3 sequences, 55% to 75% found once. Sequenced material: sorted CD4+, CD8+, or CD8+CD57+ T cells (not recorded which) from PBMCs. Receptor source: a human donor in good health, serving as a control.

Concerning this clonotype: Compared with germline, one end of the junction differs, possibly owing to a read error. This chain joins TRBV15 and TRBJ2-1; the D gene could be TRBD1 or TRBD2 (6 bases each). The CDR3 is made up of 16 amino acids. From germline, CDR1 is LNHNV and CDR2 YYDKDF (reference sequence). The CDR3: CATSRPVEGGHNEQSF. CDR3 bases: TGTGCCACCAGTAGACCGGTAGAGGGGGGCCACAATGAGCAGTCCTTC.

The chain has TRBV19 and TRBJ1-2; 8 nucleotides align to TRBD1. The J segment lost 10 bases and the V segment lost 7 bases, leaving 8 bases of the junction unmatched. The CDR3 spans 12 residues. Germline CDR1 is LNHDA and CDR2 is SQIVND (reference sequence). In nucleotides, the CDR3 is TGTGCCAGTACCTTGGACAGGGACCTCTACACCTTC. It codes for CASTLDRDLYTF. Combining the CDR3 with reference TRBV19 and TRBJ1-2 gives the whole variable domain DGGITQSPKYLFRKEGQNVTLSCEQNLNHDAMYWYRQDPGQGLRLIYYSQIVNDFQKGDIAEGYSVSREKKESFPLTVTSAQKNPTAFYLCASTLDRDLYTFGSGTRLTVV.

The V gene is TRBV12-3 or TRBV12-4, the J gene TRBJ1-2; D remains ambiguous. The CDR3 is made up of 12 amino acids. V gave up 6 bases and J gave up 4 bases, with 9 bases separating them. CDR3 DNA: TGTGCCAGCAGACCGGGCGGCTATGGCTACACCTTC. Its translation is CASRPGGYGYTF.

The chain employs TRBV7-6 and TRBJ1-3, with D possibly matching TRBD1 (6 bases). Trimming removed 5 bases from V and 7 bases from J, with 12 bases in between. CDR1 and CDR2 (germline): SGHVS, FNYEAQ. This CDR3 region has 13 residues. This CDR3 reads CASSQAQGNTIYF. The CDR3 DNA sequence: TGTGCCAGCAGCCAGGCTCAGGGGAACACCATATATTTT.

The rearrangement links TRBV7-3 to TRBJ1-6; D is undetermined. From germline, CDR1 is SGHTA and CDR2 FQGTGA. The ends were cut back, 0 bases at V and 17 bases at J, with 20 bases in the middle. This CDR3 comprises 15 residues. The CDR3 bases are TGTGCCAGCAGCTTAACGGTTGGCGATGGCTACACCTTCCACTTT. It encodes CASSLTVGDGYTFHF.

The DNA of the CDR3 is TGCGCCAGCAGCCCGGGTCCAGGACAGAGCTCCTACGAGCAGTACTTC. Residues: CASSPGPGQSSYEQYF. The chain carries TRBV5-1 and TRBJ2-7, with a weak D call TRBD1 (6 bases). The V end lost 4 bases, the J end lost 0 bases, and 17 bases lay between the germline ends. This CDR3 is 16 amino acids long. The germline V gene encodes CDR1 SGHRS and CDR2 YFSETQ.

The chain recombines TRBV7-3 with TRBJ2-1, with D possibly being TRBD1 (6 bases). The V end was cut by 5 bases, the J end by 15 bases, with 26 bases between. Germline values: CDR1 SGHTA, CDR2 FQGTGA. CDR3 length: 15 amino acids. The DNA of the CDR3 is TGTGCCAGCAGCACAGAGCGGACAGCGATCCATGATACGTTCTTC. Encoded protein: CASSTERTAIHDTFF.

This chain connects TRBV7-9 to TRBJ2-7; TRBD1 matches at 7 bases. CDR3 length: 13 amino acids. Per the germline V gene, CDR1 is SEHNR and CDR2 is FQNEAQ (reference sequence). J was trimmed by 7 bases and V by 1 base; bases with no gene match: 4. The CDR3 loop reads CASSLGSGGEQYF. The DNA of the CDR3 is TGTGCCAGCAGCTTAGGATCAGGGGGAGAGCAGTACTTC. The full variable domain, in which reference TRBV7-9 and TRBJ2-7 provide the parts outside the CDR3, is DTGVSQNPRHKITKRGQNVTFRCDPISEHNRLYWYRQTLGQGPEFLTYFQNEAQLEKSRLLSDRFSAERPKGSFSTLEIQRTEQGDSAMYLCASSLGSGGEQYFGPGTRLTVT.

The V and J genes are TRBV7-8 and TRBJ1-6; a possible D gene is TRBD1 (6 bases). V was cut by 6 bases and J by 8 bases, with 14 bases left in between. CDR1 is SGHVS and CDR2 is FQNEAQ in the germline V gene. The CDR3 is 14 amino acids. As DNA, the CDR3 is TGTGCCAGCAGTAAACAGGGTGATGATTCACCCCTCCACTTT. Translating it yields CASSKQGDDSPLHF.

A note on this clonotype: No conserved phenylalanine or tryptophan ends this CDR3, so it is likely a read error. This chain connects TRBV4-3 to TRBJ1-2, with TRBD1 matching over 9 bases. Germline assignment: CDR1 LGHNA and CDR2 YSLEER. J was trimmed by 5 bases and V by 5 bases; bases with no gene match: 9. The CDR3 has 15 residues. CDR3 region: CASSFTGGDGYGYTL. The CDR3 nucleotides read TGCGCCAGCAGCTTTACAGGGGGCGACGGGTATGGCTACACCCTC.

The chain uses TRBV12-3 or TRBV12-4 and TRBJ1-3; 7 nucleotides line up with TRBD1. The CDR3 loop spans 19 amino acids. J lost 8 bases, V lost 4 bases, and 23 bases had no gene match. The CDR3 nucleotides read TGTGCCAGCAGTTCAGGTGCCCCTGACCAGGGGGGTCTTGGGGACACCATATATTTT. Translation gives CASSSGAPDQGGLGDTIYF.

Turning to this clonotype: A junction end diverges from the germline sequence, so it may reflect a read error. The chain joins TRBV2 to TRBJ2-2; 7 nucleotides match TRBD2. Gene TRBJ2-6 matches the end of the DNA better, so the J call may be wrong. In germline, CDR1 is SNHLY, CDR2 FYNNEI. The CDR3 loop spans 15 amino acids. CDR3 sequence (DNA): TGTGCCAGCAGGGGGGGGGGGGGGAGTGCCAGCGTCCTGACTTTC. Protein: CASRGGGGSASVLTF.

Worth noting for this clonotype: Mismatch with germline at one junction end may stem from a read error. V is TRBV2 and J is TRBJ2-5; TRBD1 might be the D (5 bases). The CDR3 contains 13 residues. The germline CDR1 and CDR2 sequences are SNHLY and FYNNEI. CDR3 residues: CASILGVKKTAFF. The CDR3 nucleotides are TGTGCCAGCATCTTAGGCGTGAAAAAGACAGCGTTCTTT.

The gene calls are TRBV29-1 and TRBJ1-4; TRBD1 matches 7 bases. Germline-derived CDR1 and CDR2 are SQVTM and ANQGSEA. CDR3 length: 13 residues. The junction had 6 bases not matched to a gene; V was cut back by 6 bases and J by 5 bases. CDR3 DNA sequence: TGCAGCGTCACGACAGGGTTGAATGAAAAACTGTTTTTT. This translates into CSVTTGLNEKLFF.

This clonotype showed up many times. The chain links TRBV7-3 to TRBJ1-3, with no clear D. V lost 2 bases and J lost 0, with 11 bases in between. In germline, CDR1 is SGHTA, CDR2 FQGTGA. The CDR3 is 16 residues long. Written as DNA, the CDR3 is TGTGCCAGCAGCTTAGGGCCACAGAGCTCTGGAAACACCATATATTTT. Amino acids: CASSLGPQSSGNTIYF.

The V and J genes are TRBV20-1 and TRBJ1-1, with 8 bases matching TRBD1. This CDR3 is 16 amino acids long. The germline V gene has CDR1 DFQATT and CDR2 SNEGSKA (reference sequence). The ends lost 0 bases at V and 3 bases at J; junction bases unmatched: 9. The CDR3 is CSARDTRDRRDTEAFF. For the CDR3, the DNA is TGCAGTGCTAGAGACACCCGGGACAGGCGGGACACTGAAGCTTTCTTT.

This clonotype has ten or more counts. The V call is TRBV11-2, the J call TRBJ1-1; the D gene is possibly TRBD1 (5 bases). V was clipped by 5 bases and J by 3 bases, with 19 bases between them. Germline loops: CDR1 SGHAT, CDR2 FQNNGV. The CDR3 loop spans 16 amino acids. DNA for the CDR3: TGTGCCAGCAGCCCCGCACGGGGGGGTTGGGACACTGAAGCTTTCTTT. Translated: CASSPARGGWDTEAFF.

CDR3 loop: CASSDPEQGHRFTF. CDR3 bases: TGTGCCAGCAGTGATCCAGAACAGGGTCATCGGTTCACCTTC. The chain combines TRBV25-1 with TRBJ1-2; possible D gene TRBD1, 6 bases. Germline V gene data show CDR1 as MGHDK and CDR2 as SYGVNS. Trimming cost V 3 bases and J 13 bases, with 21 bases left between them. This CDR3 region has 14 residues.

This sequence joins TRBV19 and TRBJ1-1, with D hard to call. CDR3 length: 10 amino acids. Trimming removed 8 bases from V and 5 bases from J, with 6 bases in between. The germline V gene encodes CDR1 LNHDA and CDR2 SQIVND (reference sequence). CDR3: CASGRTEAFF. CDR3 coding DNA: TGTGCCAGTGGTAGGACTGAAGCTTTCTTT.

On this clonotype itself: This likely comes from a read error, as the CDR3 has no conserved phenylalanine or tryptophan at its end. Because the CDR3's place on the DNA is in doubt, the DNA is left out and the CDR3 is given as listed by TCRdb. The chain combines TRBV7-8 with TRBJ2-7; the table calls TRBD1, which could not be checked here. Germline assignment: CDR1 SGHVS and CDR2 FQNEAQ. Termini included, the CDR3 measures 13 amino acids. The CDR3 spells CASSLVAQGRARA.

This clonotype appeared many times. The chain carries TRBV7-2 and TRBJ1-6; D is undetermined. The CDR3 runs to 11 residues. Germline CDR1 is SGHTA and CDR2 is FQGNSA. Trimming left V 5 bases short and J 8 bases short, with 4 bases between. The CDR3 DNA sequence: TGTGCCAGCAGCCGAGATTCACCCCTCCACTTT. The encoded protein is CASSRDSPLHF.

The V call is TRBV11-2, the J call TRBJ2-1; maybe TRBD2 (6 bases). CDR1 and CDR2 from the germline V gene are SGHAT and FQNNGV. The CDR3 has 14 amino acids. Trimming shortened V by 5 bases and J by 5 bases, and 13 bases separated the two germline ends. The CDR3 nucleotides are TGTGCCAGCAGCCCCACAAGCGGGCACAATGAGCAGTTCTTC. Amino acid sequence: CASSPTSGHNEQFF.

Worth noting for this clonotype: At one end, the junction sequence differs from germline, possibly due to a read error. The V gene is TRBV7-2, the J gene TRBJ1-2; maybe TRBD1 (6 bases). The CDR3 has 14 residues. Per germline, CDR1 SGHTA and CDR2 FQGNSA. CDR3: CASSLDTGSTGGPF. The CDR3 nucleotides read TGTGCCAGCAGCTTAGATACGGGAAGTACTGGGGGCCCCTTC.